This T cell receptor (beta chain) was recovered during a study of OX40 agonist ivuxolimab in advanced cancers. The protocol was immunoSEQ multiplex PCR, while the TCRdb copy is restricted to in-frame clones and leaves out a portion. Here the sample spans about 50,000 clones, roughly 80% being singletons. Sequencing used CD4+ or CD8+ T cells sorted from blood, obtained in a trial of the OX40 agonist ivuxolimab. This receptor was obtained from an adult with an advanced solid tumor such as melanoma, head and neck, liver or kidney cancer.

The CDR3 here is CASSEFEPQGTQYF. For the CDR3, the DNA is TGTGCCAGCAGTGAATTCGAGCCTCAGGGGACCCAGTACTTC. The rearrangement joins TRBV25-1 to TRBJ2-5, with D possibly TRBD1 on 5 matching bases. Germline V gene sequence: CDR1 MGHDK, CDR2 SYGVNS. Trimming pared 1 base from V and 7 bases from J, leaving 13 bases between. This CDR3 region has 14 residues.